This T cell receptor (beta chain) was sequenced in a study of blood T cell repertoires in COVID-19 (dated by TCRdb to about 2020). General notes on the study: Samples from collaborators originated in the United States, Italy and Spain and spanned both the acute and convalescent phases of COVID-19. The samples were drawn from two sources: the first 160 participants of the ongoing ImmuneRACE study, and fewer than 1,500 subjects contributed by 6 global collaborators. The repertoires were made available in a free public database intended to serve as a resource for research on the immune response to SARS-CoV-2. Subjects who had been exposed to COVID-19, were actively infected with it, or had recovered from it provided the deeply sampled blood TCRbeta repertoires that made up the dataset. Sample metadata almost always included a de-identified subject ID, COVID-19 status, age in years and sex. The material from the prospective study consisted of cDNA or gDNA derived from T cells, B-cell-depleted T cells, or PBMCs. Where HLA class I and class II types were available, the types were taken from metadata supplied by the sample provider, not from assay-based typing.

Broader findings and caveats from the paper: The amount of clinical and demographic metadata varied by source and participant and was provided uncurated.

TCRbeta CDR3 regions were amplified from genomic DNA using the immunoSEQ Assay, a bias-controlled multiplex PCR. Concerning the study's data processing: The number of nucleated cells in each sample was estimated by amplification of reference gene primers within the assay. To quantify the absolute abundance of each unique TCRbeta CDR3 rearrangement, sequence reads were collapsed and filtered. Productive Simpson clonality was computed per sample as the square root of Simpson's diversity index over productive rearrangements. Not all clones reach the TCRdb copy of this immuneACCESS table, which keeps in-frame sequences only. Checked studies attribute under half of the gap to unresolved V genes and leave the rest unexplained. The D gene and trimming were derived from the DNA, and the V and J assignments and clone size from that table. For this sample the table gives 240,000 or so clones, of which about four fifths were detected only once. The ten largest clonotypes hold around 7.5% of the sample.

In Seattle, one collaborating source enrolled patients while the infection was active and tracked those patients longitudinally over the course of disease. Collaborating institutions collected whole blood in K2EDTA tubes following their own protocols. Collaborator samples were shipped for TCRbeta analysis as frozen whole blood, isolated PBMCs, or DNA extracted from either sample type. Points on this clone: Its recognized antigen is unknown. No base qualities exist here, and no much larger clone lies one base off it.

The CDR3, from cysteine to phenylalanine, totals 15 residues. Here the CDR3 DNA is all that survives: 45 bases in frame from base 1. The germline V gene encodes CDR1 SGHKS and CDR2 YYEKEE (reference sequence). V ends up 3 bases short and J 7 bases short, with an unmatched junction base count of 10. Material for sequencing was peripheral blood. This clonotype was sampled from a woman of 80 years or more with COVID-19, enrolled during active disease. The V and J genes are TRBV5-5 and TRBJ2-1, with 7 middle bases fitting TRBD1. The nucleotides are TGTGCCAGCAGCTCACAGGGGACCGGCCTTAATGAGCAGTTCTTC. Translated, it reads CASSSQGTGLNEQFF.